This is a list of T cell receptor beta chains from one sample in a study of neoadjuvant anti-PD-1 for oral cavity cancer. The repertoire was sequenced with immunoSEQ multiplex PCR; TCRdb's copy has only in-frame clones and lacks some. Of roughly 12,000 clones listed, 57% are singletons. Material: tumor tissue, obtained before nivolumab (anti-PD-1) treatment. These TCRs come from a person between 40 and 80 years old with oral cavity squamous cell carcinoma. CDR3s include the opening cysteine and the closing phenylalanine or tryptophan. D genes are given only for firm matches. Where a row states a size, it is once, few, many or the class of an expanded clone; other rows omit it.

D gene,CDR3 length,V gene,clone size,J gene,CDR3 DNA,CDR3 protein
-,12,TRBV6-6,-,TRBJ2-2,TGTGCCAGCAGCCTCCACACCGGGGAGCTGTTTTTT,CASSLHTGELFF
-,15,TRBV28,-,TRBJ1-2,TGTGCCAGCAGTTTCGGCAGGGTCCTTAACTATGGCTACACCTTC,CASSFGRVLNYGYTF
-,14,TRBV7-9,once,TRBJ1-5,TGTGCCAGCAGCTTAGATAGGGAATGGGCGCCCCAGCATTTT,CASSLDREWAPQHF
-,15,TRBV5-1,-,TRBJ1-4,TGCGCCAGCAGCTTGGTAGGCCAGCCGAGTGAAAAACTGTTTTTT,CASSLVGQPSEKLFF
-,14,TRBV7-6,-,TRBJ2-7,TGTGCCAGCAGCCCCCCCGGGACACCAGTGGAGCAGTACTTC,CASSPPGTPVEQYF
-,13,TRBV19,-,TRBJ2-1,TGTGCCAGTACCTTAAGGGGGTACAATGAACAGTTCTTC,CASTLRGYNEQFF
-,15,TRBV7-9,few,TRBJ1-1,TGTGCCAGCAGCTTAAAGGGGATCTCGAACACTGAAGCTTTCTTT,CASSLKGISNTEAFF
-,15,TRBV7-8,medium-sized,TRBJ2-2,TGTGCCAGCAGCTTAATCCAGGGCCCTACCGGGGAGCTGTTTTTT,CASSLIQGPTGELFF
-,13,TRBV19,-,TRBJ1-1,TGTGCCAGTAGCGAGGGGGTCGGGCGGGAAGCTTTCTTT,CASSEGVGREAFF
-,15,TRBV5-4,-,TRBJ2-2,TGTGCCAGCAGCCAAGATCCGACTAGTTCCGGGGAGCTGTTTTTT,CASSQDPTSSGELFF
TRBD1,13,TRBV27,-,TRBJ2-2,TGTGCCAGCAGTCTACAGGGGGTCGGGGAGCTGTTTTTT,CASSLQGVGELFF
TRBD1,18,TRBV7-6,few,TRBJ2-5,TGTGCCAGCAGCTTAGGGGACAGGGGGCTAGCGGGAACAGAGACCCAGTACTTC,CASSLGDRGLAGTETQYF
-,14,TRBV28,once,TRBJ2-7,TGTGCCAGCAGTTTGAGTATGAGGGCCTACGAGCAGTACTTC,CASSLSMRAYEQYF
-,12,TRBV29-1,few,TRBJ1-2,TGCAGCGTTGAGACACTTAACTATGGCTACACCTTC,CSVETLNYGYTF
TRBD2,18,TRBV28,-,TRBJ2-7,TGTGCCAGCAGGCACTCCCCGGGACTAGCGGACCAAAGTGGCGAGCAGTACTTC,CASRHSPGLADQSGEQYF
-,11,TRBV7-7,few,TRBJ1-2,TGTGCTAGCAGCTTAATCCCGGGCTACACCTTC,CASSLIPGYTF
-,14,TRBV2,-,TRBJ2-7,TGTGCCAGCAGTGAAATGCACAGCTCCTACGAGCAGTACTTC,CASSEMHSSYEQYF
-,13,TRBV7-2,few,TRBJ1-1,TGTGCCAGCAGCGAGGGTGTCGGCACTGAAGCTTTCTTT,CASSEGVGTEAFF
-,17,TRBV7-3,-,TRBJ2-1,TGTGCCAGCAGCTTAATCGGTCAGGGACCCACTTACAATGAGCAGTTCTTC,CASSLIGQGPTYNEQFF
-,15,TRBV5-5,-,TRBJ1-5,TGTGCCAGCAGCTCACAGCCTTATAGCAATCAGCCCCAGCATTTT,CASSSQPYSNQPQHF
TRBD2,20,TRBV4-2,-,TRBJ2-6,TGTGCCAGCAGCCAAGATATGGCGGGAGGGGTGAGCTCTGGGGCCAACGTCCTGACTTTC,CASSQDMAGGVSSGANVLTF
-,15,TRBV2,-,TRBJ2-2,TGTGCCAGCAGTGTTGTATTTTCGAACACCGGGGAGCTGTTTTTT,CASSVVFSNTGELFF
-,12,TRBV9,-,TRBJ2-1,TGTGCCAGCAGCGTAAGGGTCAATGAGCAGTTCTTC,CASSVRVNEQFF
-,15,TRBV25-1,few,TRBJ1-5,TGTGCCAGCACCTCCGGGCCCCGGGATAGTCAGCCCCAGCATTTT,CASTSGPRDSQPQHF
-,14,TRBV6-5,-,TRBJ1-3,TGTGCCAGCAGTAGGGGACTCTCTGGAAACACCATATATTTT,CASSRGLSGNTIYF
-,13,TRBV28,few,TRBJ2-5,TGTGCCAGCTATGACAGCTTACAAGAGACCCAGTACTTC,CASYDSLQETQYF
-,12,TRBV28,-,TRBJ2-2,TGTGCCAGCGAGGGAAACCCCGGGGAGCTGTTTTTT,CASEGNPGELFF
-,17,TRBV5-4,-,TRBJ2-1,TGTGCCAGCAGTCCTGACCCGGGGCGCGCGTTATACAATGAGCAGTTCTTC,CASSPDPGRALYNEQFF
-,15,TRBV11-2,-,TRBJ1-1,TGTGCCAGCAGCTCCGGGAGTGGGGTTAACACTGAAGCTTTCTTT,CASSSGSGVNTEAFF
TRBD1,14,TRBV11-1,-,TRBJ2-1,TGTGCCAGCAGCCGGACAGGGGCCCGAAGTGAGCAGTTCTTC,CASSRTGARSEQFF
TRBD2,18,TRBV7-8,-,TRBJ2-3,TGTGCCAGCAGCCCCCCGGTAGGGATTAGCGGGAGTGGTGATACGCAGTATTTT,CASSPPVGISGSGDTQYF
TRBD1,15,TRBV11-2,-,TRBJ2-2,TGTGCCAGCAGCTCCAGGACAGGGGACACCGGGGAGCTGTTTTTT,CASSSRTGDTGELFF
-,17,TRBV7-2,-,TRBJ2-2,TGTGCCAGCAGCCGTCAGGCCTTCAGCGAGGGCTTGGGGGAGCTGTTTTTT,CASSRQAFSEGLGELFF
-,15,TRBV19,few,TRBJ1-2,TGTGCCAGTAGCTTTGGAGCCCGGGACATTAGTGGCTACACCTTC,CASSFGARDISGYTF
TRBD2,16,TRBV2,-,TRBJ2-1,TGTGCCAGCAGTTTGACCGGGACTAGCGGGAGGGTTGAGCAGTTCTTC,CASSLTGTSGRVEQFF
TRBD2,13,TRBV5-5,-,TRBJ2-1,TGTGCCAGCAGTTTAGCGGGAGAGGTAGAGCAGTTCTTC,CASSLAGEVEQFF
-,12,TRBV5-1,few,TRBJ1-2,TGCGCCAGCAGCGCTCAGGGTACCGGCTACACCTTC,CASSAQGTGYTF